One sample yielded the 14 T cell receptor beta chains listed below, sequenced in a study of T cells in women clearing cervical HPV infection. The repertoire was sequenced with immunoSEQ multiplex PCR; TCRdb's copy has only in-frame clones and lacks some. Its clone listing holds roughly 45,000 clones. Sample: blood buffy coat. These receptors were taken from a woman between 18 and 69 years old with a cervical HPV16 infection that either progressed to CIN3+ or cleared (not recorded which).

CDR3 DNA (partial): TGTGCCAGCAGTCGGGACAGGGCGAACTATGGC. It specifies CASSRDRANYG. The whole CDR3 is CASSRDRANYGYTF. The chain has TRBV6-2 or TRBV6-3 and TRBJ1-2; TRBD1 matches 9 bases. The sequenced fragment ends 3 residues before the CDR3 boundary, so the rest is inferred from the germline J gene. Germline CDR1 and CDR2: MNHEY and SVGEGT. CDR3 length: 14 amino acids. The junction had 3 bases not matched to a gene; V was cut back by 5 bases and J by 2 bases.

With regard to this clone: The DNA ends 3 residues before the CDR3 does, and the rest of the CDR3 is filled in from the germline J gene. The chain employs TRBV18 and TRBJ1-1; 7 bases are a match to TRBD1. The germline CDR1 and CDR2 sequences are KGHSH and LQKENI. With V trimmed by 4 bases and J by 0 bases, 5 bases remained unmatched. The CDR3 loop spans 15 amino acids. The covered CDR3 bases are TGTGCCAGCTCACAGGGGGCAACTATGAACACTGAA. This sequence encodes CASSQGATMNTE. The full-length CDR3 reads as CASSQGATMNTEAFF. The full variable domain, its missing parts supplied by reference TRBV18 and TRBJ1-1, is NAGVMQNPRHLVRRRGQEARLRCSPMKGHSHVYWYRQLPEEGLKFMVYLQKENIIDESGMPKERFSAEFPKEGPSILRIQQVVRGDSAAYFCASSQGATMNTEAFFGQGTRLTVV.

Points on this clone: The CDR3 is cut off 3 residues early in the read; its end comes from the germline J gene. The identical CDR3 is also encoded by other nucleotide sequences in the sample. The V gene is TRBV6-1, the J gene TRBJ2-2, with D maybe TRBD1 (5 bases). The CDR3 is 14 residues long. Germline values: CDR1 MNHNS, CDR2 SASEGT. CDR3 protein: CASSEGQGFEKLFF. The CDR3 bases that were read are TGTGCCAGCAGTGAAGGGCAGGGTTTTGAAAAG.

Partial CDR3 DNA: TGTGCCAGCAGCCCCGACAGGGTAGAGACC. Amino acids: CASSPDRVET. The entire CDR3 is CASSPDRVETQYF. The chain has TRBV7-7 and TRBJ2-5, with 7 nucleotides matching TRBD1. The sequence runs out 3 residues before the end of the CDR3; the remainder is reconstructed from the germline J gene. V was pared by 5 bases and J by 4 bases, with 4 bases of the junction left unmatched. This CDR3 is built from 13 residues. CDR1 and CDR2 (germline): SSHAT, FNYEAQ (reference sequence).

In terms of frequency, this clone is medium-sized. The sequenced fragment ends 3 residues before the CDR3 boundary, so the rest is inferred from the germline J gene. Other DNA sequences in the sample encode the same CDR3. The V call is TRBV18, the J call TRBJ2-7; D is tentatively TRBD1 or TRBD2 (5 bases each). This CDR3 is built from 14 residues. CDR1 is KGHSH and CDR2 is LQKENI in the germline V gene. Trimming removed 3 bases at V and 2 bases at J, with 11 bases between. The CDR3 DNA, read in part, is TGTGCCAGCTCACCCGAGGGGAACCCCTACGAG. Translating gives CASSPEGNPYE. The whole CDR3 protein is CASSPEGNPYEQYF.

Notes on this clone: The CDR3 extends 3 residues past the end of the read, so its final part is completed from the germline J gene. The rearrangement uses TRBV20-1 and TRBJ1-6; 10 bases map to TRBD1. The trim removed 5 bases at V and 9 bases at J, leaving 7 bases unmatched. The CDR3 is made up of 14 amino acids. Germline-derived CDR1 and CDR2 are DFQATT and SNEGSKA (reference sequence). The covered CDR3 bases are TGCAGTGCTCTTGGGGGGGACAGGGGTTCACCC. It encodes CSALGGDRGSP. The entire CDR3 sequence reads CSALGGDRGSPLHF.

Regarding this clone: The missing CDR3 end, 3 residues past where the read stops, is filled in from the germline J gene. The genes are TRBV5-1 and TRBJ2-5; possibly TRBD1 for D (6 bases). Per germline, CDR1 SGHRS and CDR2 YFSETQ. The CDR3 spans 14 residues. Trimming took 0 bases from V and 4 from J, leaving 10 bases between them. CDR3 in amino acids: CASSLGQAVETQYF. The CDR3 DNA, read in part, is TGCGCCAGCAGCTTGGGACAGGCGGTAGAGACC.

In the case of this clone: The observed sequence ends 3 residues before the CDR3 terminus, with the missing tail filled in from the germline J gene. The genes are TRBV5-6 and TRBJ2-2; D perhaps matches TRBD1 (6 bases). Germline V CDR1 and CDR2: SGHDT, YYEEEE. The CDR3 extends over 14 amino acids. CDR3: CASSLQGLDSPLFF. The part of the CDR3 DNA that was read is TGTGCCAGCAGCTTACAGGGATTGGATTCACCG.

Turning to this clone: The CDR3 end is not reached by the read, which stops 3 residues before it; the germline J gene fills it in. The V call is TRBV2, the J call TRBJ2-7; possibly TRBD1 for D (6 bases). Germline CDR1 reads SNHLY; CDR2 reads FYNNEI. The CDR3 runs 14 residues. V dropped 8 bases and J dropped 0 bases, with 14 bases sitting between them. The CDR3 region is CASGVDRSSYEQYF. The CDR3 bases that were read are TGTGCCAGCGGGGTAGACAGGTCCTCCTACGAG.

In regard to this clone: The read comes to an end 3 residues before the CDR3 does, leaving the germline J gene to fill in the end. The J gene is TRBJ2-3, the V gene TRBV7-3; 8 nucleotides match TRBD2. Looked up from germline, CDR1 is SGHTA and CDR2 is FQGTGA. The CDR3 sequence is 16 residues long. V was clipped by 5 bases and J by 4 bases; unmatched bases: 11. The sequenced CDR3 bases are TGTGCCAGCAGCGACGGAGCGGGGGTAAGAGCAGATACG. It specifies CASSDGAGVRADT. The whole CDR3 reads CASSDGAGVRADTQYF.

CDR3 in amino acids: CSVTYDTENTEAFF. The sequenced part of the CDR3 DNA is TGCAGCGTCACCTACGACACGGAGAACACTGAA. This chain joins TRBV29-1 and TRBJ1-1; unclear D gene. The sequence runs out 3 residues before the end of the CDR3; the remainder is reconstructed from the germline J gene. The CDR3 loop spans 14 amino acids. Trimming removed 6 bases from V and 1 base from J, with 15 bases in between. Germline V CDR1 and CDR2: SQVTM, ANQGSEA.

With regard to this clone: The read terminates 3 residues before the CDR3 end, so the remaining end is supplied by the germline J gene. The chain joins TRBV5-1 to TRBJ2-3; D may correspond to TRBD1 or TRBD2 (5 bases each). The CDR3 is made up of 13 amino acids. The V gene's germline CDR1 is SGHRS and CDR2 YFSETQ. Incomplete CDR3 DNA: TGCGCCAGCAGACACGAGGGTCCAGGGACG. Its protein product is CASRHEGPGT. The whole CDR3 protein reads CASRHEGPGTQYF.

As concerns this clone: The read ends 3 residues early relative to the CDR3; the germline J gene fills the gap. This chain links TRBV10-3 with TRBJ1-4; D is perhaps TRBD1 (5 bases). Trimming removed 11 bases from V and 4 bases from J, with 14 bases in between. Germline CDR1 ENHRY, CDR2 SYGVKD. The length of the CDR3 is 13 residues. CDR3 region: CAAGGELNEKLFF. Incomplete CDR3 DNA: TGTGCCGCCGGGGGGGAACTTAATGAAAAA.

Points on this clone: Read sequence stops 3 residues before the CDR3 end, and the germline J gene provides the missing end. The chain has TRBV20-1 and TRBJ1-5; 7 positions agree with TRBD1. V shed 6 bases and J 4 bases; nucleotides not matched to a gene: 3. Germline V gives CDR1 DFQATT, CDR2 SNEGSKA (reference sequence). The CDR3 has 12 amino acids. CDR3 bases read: TGCAGTGCCCTACAGGGGAATCAGCCC. This sequence encodes CSALQGNQP. The entire CDR3 is CSALQGNQPQHF.